This TCR beta chain is drawn from a study of T cells in Graves' hyperthyroidism and ophthalmopathy. RNA transcripts served as the template for amplifying TCR beta CDR3 regions. The HTBI primer set was used in a first-round RT-PCR of the TCR CDR3. TCRdb re-analysed the multiplex PCR reads in MiXCR, keeping a single row per CDR3 protein. The data hold 300,000 to 450,000 distinct CDR3 sequences, with 25% observed a single time. Germline-derived CDR1 and CDR2 are SGHNT and YENEEA. This CDR3 comprises 13 residues. The ends were cut back, 4 bases at V and 8 bases at J, with 11 bases in the middle. Graves' hyperthyroidism without ophthalmopathy progression within 18 months was termed stable. It was uncontrolled infection, other autoimmune disease, pregnancy or lactation that excluded patients.

This clonotype was obtained from a middle-aged man with Graves' hyperthyroidism. The sample consisted of blood. The chain uses TRBV11-3 and TRBJ2-2; D gene uncertain. The CDR3 DNA follows: TGTGCCAGCAGCTCCTCTATGGAGGGGGAGCTGTTTTTT. Translation: CASSSSMEGELFF. The complete variable domain, with remaining parts taken from reference TRBV11-3 and TRBJ2-2, reads EAGVVQSPRYKIIEKKQPVAFWCNPISGHNTLYWYLQNLGQGPELLIRYENEEAVDDSQLPKDRFSAERLKGVDSTLKIQPAELGDSAVYLCASSSSMEGELFFGEGSRLTVL.